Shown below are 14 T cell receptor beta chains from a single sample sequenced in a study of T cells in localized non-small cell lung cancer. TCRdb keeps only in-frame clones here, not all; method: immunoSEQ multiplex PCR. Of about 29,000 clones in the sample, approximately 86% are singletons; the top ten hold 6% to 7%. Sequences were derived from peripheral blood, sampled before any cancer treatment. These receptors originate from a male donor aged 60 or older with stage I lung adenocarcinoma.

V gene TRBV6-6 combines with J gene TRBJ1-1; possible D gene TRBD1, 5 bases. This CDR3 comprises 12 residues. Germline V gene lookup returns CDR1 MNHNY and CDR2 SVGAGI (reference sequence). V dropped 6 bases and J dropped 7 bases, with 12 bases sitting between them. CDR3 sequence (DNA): TGTGCCAGCAGCCCTACAGGCCATGAAGCTTTCTTT. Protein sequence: CASSPTGHEAFF.

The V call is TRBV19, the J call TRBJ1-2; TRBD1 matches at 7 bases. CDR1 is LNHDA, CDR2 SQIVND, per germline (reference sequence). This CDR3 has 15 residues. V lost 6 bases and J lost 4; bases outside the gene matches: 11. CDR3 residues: CASRDRDRLLYGYTF. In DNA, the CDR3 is TGTGCCAGTAGAGATCGGGACAGACTTCTCTATGGCTACACCTTC.

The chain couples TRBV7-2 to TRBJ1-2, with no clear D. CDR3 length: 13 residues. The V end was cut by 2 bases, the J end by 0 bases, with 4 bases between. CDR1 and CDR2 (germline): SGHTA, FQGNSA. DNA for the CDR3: TGTGCCAGCAGCTTACAGGCTAACTATGGCTACACCTTC. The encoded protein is CASSLQANYGYTF.

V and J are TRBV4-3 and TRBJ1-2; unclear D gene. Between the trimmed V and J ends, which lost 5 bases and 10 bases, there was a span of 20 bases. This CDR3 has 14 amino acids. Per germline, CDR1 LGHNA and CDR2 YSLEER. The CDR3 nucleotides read TGCGCCAGCAGCGGCGGGCAGGCGAATAATCCCTACACCTTC. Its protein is CASSGGQANNPYTF.

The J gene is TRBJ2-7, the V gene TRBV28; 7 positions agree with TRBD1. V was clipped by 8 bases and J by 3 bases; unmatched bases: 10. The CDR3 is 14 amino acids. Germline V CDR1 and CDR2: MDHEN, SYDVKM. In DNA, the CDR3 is TGTGCCAGCCTAGACAGGGCCCCCTACTACGAGCAGTACTTC. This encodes CASLDRAPYYEQYF.

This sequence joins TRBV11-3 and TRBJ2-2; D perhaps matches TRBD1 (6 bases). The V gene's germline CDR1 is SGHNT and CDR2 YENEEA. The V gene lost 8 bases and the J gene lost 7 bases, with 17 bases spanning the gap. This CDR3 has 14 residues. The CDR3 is CASSLNRANGELFF. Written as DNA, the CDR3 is TGTGCCAGCTCTTTGAACAGGGCCAACGGGGAGCTGTTTTTT.

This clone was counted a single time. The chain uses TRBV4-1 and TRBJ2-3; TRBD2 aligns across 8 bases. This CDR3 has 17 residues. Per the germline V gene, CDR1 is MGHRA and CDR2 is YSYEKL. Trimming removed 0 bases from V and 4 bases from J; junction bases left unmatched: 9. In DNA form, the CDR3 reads TGCGCCAGCAGCCAAGAGTGGTCGGGGGGGGCTGCAGATACGCAGTATTTT. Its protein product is CASSQEWSGGAADTQYF.

CDR3 in DNA: TGTGCCAGCAGCCAACAAAGGGTGAGGGGCGCAGATACGCAGTATTTT. Residues: CASSQQRVRGADTQYF. The rearrangement joins TRBV4-2 to TRBJ2-3; the D gene could be TRBD1 or TRBD2 (5 bases each). Germline V gives CDR1 LGHNA, CDR2 YNFKEQ. The CDR3 is made up of 16 amino acids. The germline V and J ends were trimmed by 2 bases and 4 bases, with 16 bases remaining between them.

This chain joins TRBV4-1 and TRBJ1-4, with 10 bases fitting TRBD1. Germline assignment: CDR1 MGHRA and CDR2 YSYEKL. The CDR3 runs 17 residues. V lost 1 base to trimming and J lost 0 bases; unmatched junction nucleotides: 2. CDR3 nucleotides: TGCGCCAGCAGCCAAGGGGACAGGGGTTCAACTAATGAAAAACTGTTTTTT. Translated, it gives CASSQGDRGSTNEKLFF.

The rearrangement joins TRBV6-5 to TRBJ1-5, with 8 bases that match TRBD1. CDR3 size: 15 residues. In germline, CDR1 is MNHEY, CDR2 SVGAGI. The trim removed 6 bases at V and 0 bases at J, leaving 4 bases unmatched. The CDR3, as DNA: TGTGCCAGCAGCCACGGACAGGGTAGCAATCAGCCCCAGCATTTT. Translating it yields CASSHGQGSNQPQHF.

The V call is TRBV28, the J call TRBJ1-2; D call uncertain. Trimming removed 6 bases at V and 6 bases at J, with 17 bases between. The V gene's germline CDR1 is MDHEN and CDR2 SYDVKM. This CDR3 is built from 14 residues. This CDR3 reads CASSPTHSRNGYTF. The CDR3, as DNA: TGTGCCAGCAGCCCGACACACTCGAGGAATGGCTACACCTTC.

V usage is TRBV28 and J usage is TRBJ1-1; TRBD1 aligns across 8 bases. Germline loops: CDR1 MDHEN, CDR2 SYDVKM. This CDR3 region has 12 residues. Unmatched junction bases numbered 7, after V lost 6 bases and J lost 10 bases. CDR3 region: CASSSGQGLAFF. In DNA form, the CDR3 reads TGTGCCAGCAGCTCCGGACAGGGTTTAGCTTTCTTT. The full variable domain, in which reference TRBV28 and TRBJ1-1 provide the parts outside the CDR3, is DVKVTQSSRYLVKRTGEKVFLECVQDMDHENMFWYRQDPGLGLRLIYFSYDVKMKEKGDIPEGYSVSREKKERFSLILESASTNQTSMYLCASSSGQGLAFFGQGTRLTVV.

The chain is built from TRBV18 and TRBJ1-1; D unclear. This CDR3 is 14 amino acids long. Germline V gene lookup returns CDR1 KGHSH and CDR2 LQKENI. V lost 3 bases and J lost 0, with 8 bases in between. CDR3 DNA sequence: TGTGCCAGCTCACCGTCGGAAATGAACACTGAAGCTTTCTTT. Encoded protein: CASSPSEMNTEAFF.

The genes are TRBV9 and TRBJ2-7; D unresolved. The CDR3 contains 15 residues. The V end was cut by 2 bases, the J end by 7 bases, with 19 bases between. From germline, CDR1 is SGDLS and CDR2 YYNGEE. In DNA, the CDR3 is TGTGCCAGCAGCGTTTCATACTTGGGGTACTTAGAGCAGTACTTC. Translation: CASSVSYLGYLEQYF.